One and the same sample provided the 24 T cell receptor beta chains below, sequenced in a study of OX40 agonist ivuxolimab in advanced cancers. TCRdb's table, derived via immunoSEQ multiplex PCR, lists solely in-frame clones and lacks some. The data show over 85,000 clones, with 84% seen just once and more than 0.95% held by the top ten. The sample here was CD4+ or CD8+ T cells sorted from blood, taken in a trial of the OX40 agonist ivuxolimab. The receptors were sampled from an adult with an advanced solid tumor such as melanoma, head and neck, liver or kidney cancer.

The chain joins TRBV5-1 to TRBJ2-5; D uncertain. Germline lookup yields CDR1 SGHRS and CDR2 YFSETQ. This CDR3 contains 13 residues. The germline V and J ends were trimmed by 5 bases and 1 base, with 9 bases remaining between them. CDR3 amino acids: CASRIGIQETQYF. In DNA form, the CDR3 reads TGCGCCAGCAGAATAGGGATCCAAGAGACCCAGTACTTC. Complete variable domain (other parts from reference TRBV5-1 and TRBJ2-5): KAGVTQTPRYLIKTRGQQVTLSCSPISGHRSVSWYQQTPGQGLQFLFEYFSETQRNKGNFPGRFSGRQFSNSRSEMNVSTLELGDSALYLCASRIGIQETQYFGPGTRLLVL.

This clone was detected only once. The chain joins TRBV5-1 to TRBJ1-5; D may be TRBD1 (5 bases). V lost 1 base and J lost 2, with 10 bases in between. Germline V CDR1 and CDR2: SGHRS, YFSETQ. This CDR3 contains 15 residues. The CDR3, as DNA: TGCGCCAGCAGCTTGCTAGGGGAAGGCAATCAGCCCCAGCATTTT. The encoded protein is CASSLLGEGNQPQHF.

The chain uses TRBV27 and TRBJ2-2; TRBD2 might be the D (6 bases). This CDR3 comprises 14 residues. Germline values: CDR1 MNHEY, CDR2 SMNVEV (reference sequence). Trimming stripped 6 bases from V and 3 bases from J, with 11 bases between. The CDR3 nucleotides read TGTGCCAGCAGGGCTTGGGGGGACACCGGGGAGCTGTTTTTT. Translating it yields CASRAWGDTGELFF.

The chain combines TRBV6-1 with TRBJ1-6, with D perhaps TRBD1 (5 bases). This CDR3 spans 13 amino acids. Between the trimmed V and J ends, which lost 9 bases and 7 bases, there was a span of 13 bases. Per germline, CDR1 MNHNS and CDR2 SASEGT. CDR3 nucleotides: TGTGCCAGTGCGACAGATTCGAATTCACCCCTCCACTTT. Its protein product is CASATDSNSPLHF.

J is TRBJ1-1 and V is TRBV11-2, with no clear D. Per the germline V gene, CDR1 is SGHAT and CDR2 is FQNNGV. Between the trimmed V and J ends, which lost 4 bases and 10 bases, there was a span of 16 bases. The CDR3 consists of 13 residues. The CDR3 DNA sequence: TGTGCCAGCAGCTCTCTCGTGGAAGGTCCAGCTTTCTTT. This codes for CASSSLVEGPAFF.

This sequence joins TRBV4-1 and TRBJ2-7, with 7 positions matching TRBD1. This CDR3 is 16 amino acids long. V was pared by 2 bases and J by 6 bases, with 13 bases of the junction left unmatched. Germline loops: CDR1 MGHRA, CDR2 YSYEKL. The CDR3 protein is CASSQIRDSSIAEQYV. In DNA form, the CDR3 reads TGCGCCAGCAGCCAAATAAGGGACAGTTCGATTGCCGAGCAGTACGTC.

The V and J genes are TRBV20-1 and TRBJ1-5; D unresolved. Germline V gene sequence: CDR1 DFQATT, CDR2 SNEGSKA (reference sequence). The CDR3 has 11 amino acids. The V and J ends lost 1 base and 8 bases respectively, with 6 bases between them. The CDR3 sequence: CSARAAEPQHF. CDR3 in DNA: TGCAGTGCTAGAGCCGCGGAGCCCCAGCATTTT.

This sequence joins TRBV4-2 and TRBJ2-2, with 8 bases matching TRBD2. Trimming took 5 bases from V and 1 from J; bases not matched to a gene: 9. Germline CDR1 LGHNA, CDR2 YNFKEQ. This CDR3 has 17 residues. The CDR3 DNA reads TGTGCCAGCAGCACCGGCGGCGGGGGGCGGAACACCGGGGAGCTGTTTTTT. It is translated as CASSTGGGGRNTGELFF.

This chain links TRBV7-9 with TRBJ1-1; D unresolved. This CDR3 has 16 amino acids. V was pared by 1 base and J by 0 bases, with 12 bases between. Germline values: CDR1 SEHNR, CDR2 FQNEAQ (reference sequence). This CDR3 reads CASSLGSGAMNTEAFF. In DNA form, the CDR3 reads TGTGCCAGCAGCTTAGGGTCAGGAGCCATGAACACTGAAGCTTTCTTT.

The gene calls are TRBV6-5 and TRBJ1-2; 7 bases are a match to TRBD1. Germline CDR1 MNHEY, CDR2 SVGAGI. This CDR3 comprises 15 residues. The J segment lost 4 bases and the V segment lost 2 bases, leaving 7 bases of the junction unmatched. The CDR3 sequence is CASSYTRGPTYGYTF. DNA of the CDR3: TGTGCCAGCAGTTACACGAGGGGGCCTACCTATGGCTACACCTTC.

The chain combines TRBV6-1 with TRBJ1-2, with 7 bases aligning to TRBD1. CDR1 is MNHNS, CDR2 SASEGT, per germline. With 5 bases clipped from V and 7 bases from J, the junction kept 7 bases outside the gene matches. This CDR3 comprises 13 residues. Written as DNA, the CDR3 is TGTGCCAGCAGTCCTCGACAGGGTGTTGGCTACACCTTC. Amino acid sequence: CASSPRQGVGYTF.

The chain joins TRBV4-2 to TRBJ1-2; possible D gene TRBD1, 6 bases. V was shortened by 5 bases and J by 8 bases, with 18 bases between the two germline ends. Germline lookup yields CDR1 LGHNA and CDR2 YNFKEQ. There are 14 residues in the CDR3. The CDR3 sequence: CASSLQGLHDGYTF. Here the CDR3 DNA reads TGTGCCAGCAGCTTACAGGGTCTCCATGACGGCTACACCTTC.

This clone was picked up one time. V gene TRBV7-2 combines with J gene TRBJ2-5; D perhaps matches TRBD2 (5 bases). Between the trimmed V and J ends, which lost 11 bases and 5 bases, there was a span of 21 bases. The CDR3 consists of 14 residues. Germline CDR1 SGHTA, CDR2 FQGNSA. As DNA, the CDR3 is TGTGCCTCCACCAGTTGGAGCGGTGCGGAGACCCAGTACTTC. Protein: CASTSWSGAETQYF.

The V call is TRBV7-3, the J call TRBJ1-1; 9 bases fit TRBD1. CDR3 length: 16 residues. Germline loops: CDR1 SGHTA, CDR2 FQGTGA. V shed 3 bases and J 4 bases; nucleotides not matched to a gene: 9. CDR3 nucleotide sequence: TGTGCCAGCAGCTTGTGGACAGGGGTGGACGGCACTGAAGCTTTCTTT. This translates into CASSLWTGVDGTEAFF.

The rearrangement links TRBV28 to TRBJ1-1; 7 bases are a match to TRBD1. The CDR3 is made up of 15 amino acids. V lost 0 bases and J lost 5; bases outside the gene matches: 6. Germline V gene data show CDR1 as MDHEN and CDR2 as SYDVKM. The CDR3: CASSLWTGRWTEAFF. The CDR3 nucleotides read TGTGCCAGCAGTTTATGGACAGGGCGATGGACTGAAGCTTTCTTT.

V is TRBV19 and J is TRBJ2-5; D might be TRBD1 (6 bases). Trimming removed 4 bases at V and 2 bases at J, with 8 bases between. This CDR3 has 13 residues. Per the germline V gene, CDR1 is LNHDA and CDR2 is SQIVND (reference sequence). CDR3 bases: TGTGCCAGTAGTAGTCAGGGGCAAGAGACCCAGTACTTC. It yields the protein CASSSQGQETQYF.

J is TRBJ2-2 and V is TRBV4-2; 8 bases match TRBD1. V gave up 4 bases and J gave up 3 bases; unmatched junction bases: 4. CDR1 is LGHNA, CDR2 YNFKEQ, per germline. This CDR3 contains 15 residues. The CDR3 protein is CASSPQGADTGELFF. Here the CDR3 DNA reads TGTGCCAGCAGCCCCCAGGGGGCTGACACCGGGGAGCTGTTTTTT.

The chain is built from TRBV28 and TRBJ1-1; a weak D match, TRBD1 (6 bases). CDR1 is MDHEN and CDR2 is SYDVKM in the germline V gene. Trimming cost V 5 bases and J 4 bases, with 17 bases left between them. This CDR3 spans 15 amino acids. CDR3 bases: TGTGCCAGCAGTGCCGTGGGGGGCGTGAGCACTGAAGCTTTCTTT. Protein product: CASSAVGGVSTEAFF.

This clone was recorded once. The chain links TRBV7-9 to TRBJ2-1; 10 nucleotides agree with TRBD1. Looked up from germline, CDR1 is SEHNR and CDR2 is FQNEAQ (reference sequence). CDR3 length equals 14 residues. The V and J ends lost 5 bases and 15 bases, in that order; junction bases with no gene match: 13. The CDR3 sequence: CASSLEDRGIALFF. The CDR3 nucleotides read TGTGCCAGCAGCCTAGAGGACAGGGGGATAGCCTTGTTCTTC. The full variable domain, in which reference TRBV7-9 and TRBJ2-1 provide the parts outside the CDR3, is DTGVSQNPRHKITKRGQNVTFRCDPISEHNRLYWYRQTLGQGPEFLTYFQNEAQLEKSRLLSDRFSAERPKGSFSTLEIQRTEQGDSAMYLCASSLEDRGIALFFGPGTRLTVL.

V and J are TRBV2 and TRBJ1-6; D remains unclear. The CDR3 runs 12 residues. The germline V gene encodes CDR1 SNHLY and CDR2 FYNNEI. V lost 5 bases to trimming and J lost 14 bases, with 13 bases between them. The CDR3 sequence: CASSFDGPTLHF. In nucleotides, the CDR3 is TGTGCCAGCAGTTTCGACGGGCCTACCCTCCACTTT.

The V call is TRBV7-8, the J call TRBJ1-2, with D uncertain. Germline V CDR1 and CDR2: SGHVS, FQNEAQ. The CDR3 contains 13 residues. With 4 bases removed from V and 8 bases from J, the gap between germline ends came to 14 bases. The CDR3 bases are TGTGCCAGCAGCTCCACGGCGGGTGACGGCTACACCTTC. Translating gives CASSSTAGDGYTF.

This clone was observed a handful of times. The same CDR3 is also encoded by other DNA sequences in this sample. The CDR3 sequence is CASRRGLRQETQYF. The CDR3 nucleotides are TGTGCCAGCAGGAGGGGACTGAGGCAAGAGACCCAGTACTTC. V usage is TRBV27 and J usage is TRBJ2-5, with a tentative D call TRBD2 (6 bases). The CDR3 is 14 amino acids. The V and J ends lost 6 bases and 2 bases respectively, with 13 bases between them. Germline V CDR1 and CDR2: MNHEY, SMNVEV (reference sequence).

The chain has TRBV7-9 and TRBJ2-3, with 7 bases that match TRBD2. In germline, CDR1 is SEHNR, CDR2 FQNEAQ (reference sequence). V lost 8 bases and J lost 0; bases outside the gene matches: 5. This CDR3 has 14 amino acids. CDR3 coding DNA: TGTGCCAGCGGGAGGGGTGTGAGCACAGATACGCAGTATTTT. Translating it yields CASGRGVSTDTQYF.

This clone was seen a few times. The J gene is TRBJ2-3, the V gene TRBV5-1; 9 bases are a match to TRBD1. The CDR3 is 16 residues long. The germline CDR1 and CDR2 sequences are SGHRS and YFSETQ. After removal of 4 bases from V and 0 bases from J, the junction contained 6 bases not matched to a gene. CDR3 nucleotide sequence: TGCGCCAGCAGCAGAGGGACAGGGTCTAGCACAGATACGCAGTATTTT. The encoded protein is CASSRGTGSSTDTQYF.